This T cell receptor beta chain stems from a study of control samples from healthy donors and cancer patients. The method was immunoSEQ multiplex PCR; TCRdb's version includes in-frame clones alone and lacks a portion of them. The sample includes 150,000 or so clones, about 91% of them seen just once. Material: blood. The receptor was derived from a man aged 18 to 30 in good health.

CDR3 in DNA: TGTGCCAGAAGCTTGGTGTGGGCTGGCAAAAACATTCAGTACTTC. Translating it yields CARSLVWAGKNIQYF. This rearrangement joins TRBV5-3 to TRBJ2-4; D unclear. TRBV5-3 is treated as an ORF (open reading frame) with a function not yet certain. This CDR3 comprises 15 residues. Between the trimmed V and J ends, which lost 0 bases and 3 bases, there was a span of 10 bases.